One sample yielded the 2 T cell receptor beta chains listed below, sequenced in a study of blood T cell repertoires in COVID-19. Clones were read by immunoSEQ multiplex PCR, and TCRdb kept only the in-frame ones, dropping some. Of around 310,000 clones in the sample, about 90% were seen once. Sequenced input: peripheral blood. All receptors derive from a middle-aged woman with COVID-19, enrolled during active disease.

V is TRBV5-1 and J is TRBJ1-2; TRBD1 is a possible D gene (6 bases). This CDR3 spans 14 amino acids. The germline V and J ends were trimmed by 5 bases and 4 bases, with 15 bases remaining between them. Germline V gene data show CDR1 as SGHRS and CDR2 as YFSETQ. CDR3 loop: CASSYNRDSYGYTF. As DNA, the CDR3 is TGCGCCAGCAGTTATAACAGGGATTCCTATGGCTACACCTTC. The full variable domain, its missing parts supplied by reference TRBV5-1 and TRBJ1-2, is KAGVTQTPRYLIKTRGQQVTLSCSPISGHRSVSWYQQTPGQGLQFLFEYFSETQRNKGNFPGRFSGRQFSNSRSEMNVSTLELGDSALYLCASSYNRDSYGYTFGSGTRLTVV.

The chain couples TRBV7-2 to TRBJ1-2; 7 bases are shared with TRBD1. The CDR3 runs 15 residues. The germline V gene has CDR1 SGHTA and CDR2 FQGNSA. The junction had 8 bases not matched to a gene; V was cut back by 3 bases and J by 4 bases. CDR3 loop: CASSFTGQVSYGYTF. The CDR3 coding sequence is TGTGCCAGCAGCTTTACTGGACAGGTTAGCTATGGCTACACCTTC. The variable domain in full, completed from reference TRBV7-2 and TRBJ1-2, reads GAGVSQSPSNKVTEKGKDVELRCDPISGHTALYWYRQSLGQGLEFLIYFQGNSAPDKSGLPSDRFSAERTGGSVSTLTIQRTQQEDSAVYLCASSFTGQVSYGYTFGSGTRLTVV.